A selection of T cell receptor beta chains follows, all from one sample in a study of a mutant IDH1 vaccine in newly diagnosed glioma. The assay was immunoSEQ multiplex PCR, and TCRdb's table has in-frame clones only and misses some. The sample has tens of thousands of clones, around 91% seen once. Their specific antigens are unknown. Sample: PBMCs, taken from a glioma patient whose treatment included an IDH1 peptide vaccine. The receptor set was obtained from a man between 18 and 29 years old with glioma. Each CDR3 is given with its conserved first and last residue. A D gene is named only where the DNA matches it firmly. Size is stated for part of the rows, as once, few or many counts, or as a class when the clone is expanded.

D gene: TRBD1; clone size: once; J gene: TRBJ2-7; V gene: TRBV30; CDR3 DNA: TGTGCCTGGAGTCCCGGGACAGGCGCGGACGAGCAGTACTTC; CDR3 protein: CAWSPGTGADEQYF
D gene: -; clone size: -; J gene: TRBJ1-2; V gene: TRBV4-3; CDR3 DNA: TGCGCCAGCAGCCAAGAGATGCTAGGGAACTATGGCTACACCTTC; CDR3 protein: CASSQEMLGNYGYTF
D gene: TRBD2; clone size: -; J gene: TRBJ2-3; V gene: TRBV7-2; CDR3 DNA: TGTGCCAGCAGCCCGCCGGGACTAGCGGGAGGAGATACGCAGTATTTT; CDR3 protein: CASSPPGLAGGDTQYF
D gene: -; clone size: once; J gene: TRBJ1-2; V gene: TRBV6-1; CDR3 DNA: TGTGCCAGCAGTGAAGGGACAGCTAACTATGGCTACACCTTC; CDR3 protein: CASSEGTANYGYTF
D gene: -; clone size: -; J gene: TRBJ1-6; V gene: TRBV21-1; CDR3 DNA: TGTGCCAGCAGCAAAGTAGGGGACAGTAATTCACCCCTCCACTTT; CDR3 protein: CASSKVGDSNSPLHF
D gene: -; clone size: -; J gene: TRBJ1-3; V gene: TRBV5-5; CDR3 DNA: TGTGCCAGCAGCTTGGGGGCAGCCGGCTCTGGAAACACCATATATTTT; CDR3 protein: CASSLGAAGSGNTIYF
D gene: TRBD1; clone size: -; J gene: TRBJ2-7; V gene: TRBV5-8; CDR3 DNA: TGTGCCAGCAGCCACCGGACAGGGGCCTACGAGCAGTACTTC; CDR3 protein: CASSHRTGAYEQYF
D gene: TRBD1; clone size: -; J gene: TRBJ2-7; V gene: TRBV29-1; CDR3 DNA: TGCAGCGTTGAAGATCGTAGGGACAGGGGCTACGAGCAGTACTTC; CDR3 protein: CSVEDRRDRGYEQYF
D gene: -; clone size: -; J gene: TRBJ1-4; V gene: TRBV30; CDR3 DNA: TGTGCCTGGAGTGTATATGGCGACAGGAGGAATGAAAAACTGTTTTTT; CDR3 protein: CAWSVYGDRRNEKLFF
D gene: TRBD1; clone size: -; J gene: TRBJ1-2; V gene: TRBV19; CDR3 DNA: TGTGCCAGTACACAGGGGACCTCATACAACTATGGCTACACCTTC; CDR3 protein: CASTQGTSYNYGYTF
D gene: -; clone size: -; J gene: TRBJ1-2; V gene: TRBV2; CDR3 DNA: TGTGCCAGCAGTGGGCAGGGAGACTATGGCTACACCTTC; CDR3 protein: CASSGQGDYGYTF
D gene: -; clone size: -; J gene: TRBJ2-7; V gene: TRBV6-1; CDR3 DNA: TGTGCCAGCCTCCCCCTGGAGGGAAGTTTGGACGAGCAGTACTTC; CDR3 protein: CASLPLEGSLDEQYF
D gene: -; clone size: few; J gene: TRBJ1-5; V gene: TRBV10-3; CDR3 DNA: TGTGCCATCAGTGAGGGGCTCAGCAATCAGCCCCAGCATTTT; CDR3 protein: CAISEGLSNQPQHF
D gene: -; clone size: -; J gene: TRBJ1-2; V gene: TRBV30; CDR3 DNA: TGTGCCTGGAGTGAGGGGAGTAACTATGGCTACACCTTC; CDR3 protein: CAWSEGSNYGYTF
D gene: TRBD2; clone size: -; J gene: TRBJ2-2; V gene: TRBV4-2; CDR3 DNA: TGTGCCAGCAGCCAAGCTAGCGGAGGCGACACCGGGGAGCTGTTTTTT; CDR3 protein: CASSQASGGDTGELFF
D gene: TRBD1; clone size: -; J gene: TRBJ1-1; V gene: TRBV28; CDR3 DNA: TGTGCCAGCAGTTCCCGACAGGGGATTATGTTCACTGAAGCTTTCTTT; CDR3 protein: CASSSRQGIMFTEAFF
D gene: -; clone size: -; J gene: TRBJ1-5; V gene: TRBV2; CDR3 DNA: TGTGCCAGCAGTGATGGGCAGGATTGGGAGCCCCAGCATTTT; CDR3 protein: CASSDGQDWEPQHF
D gene: TRBD1; clone size: -; J gene: TRBJ1-2; V gene: TRBV4-1; CDR3 DNA: TGCGCCAGCAGCCAACCTACACAGGGGAGTAACTATGGCTACACCTTC; CDR3 protein: CASSQPTQGSNYGYTF
D gene: -; clone size: once; J gene: TRBJ2-7; V gene: TRBV27; CDR3 DNA: TGTGCCAGCAGTGGGGACGACTCCTACGAGCAGTACTTC; CDR3 protein: CASSGDDSYEQYF
D gene: TRBD2; clone size: -; J gene: TRBJ2-3; V gene: TRBV4-1; CDR3 DNA: TGCGCCAGCAGCCAATCCTATGGGGCGGGAGGGGGGACAGATACGCAGTATTTT; CDR3 protein: CASSQSYGAGGGTDTQYF
D gene: TRBD1; clone size: -; J gene: TRBJ1-2; V gene: TRBV28; CDR3 DNA: TGTGCCAGCAGTTCCCCAGGGGGGGTTGAGGGCTACACCTTC; CDR3 protein: CASSSPGGVEGYTF
D gene: -; clone size: -; J gene: TRBJ2-7; V gene: TRBV5-6; CDR3 DNA: TGTGCCAGCAGCTTGGAACGTCAGTCCGGCTACGAGCAGTACTTC; CDR3 protein: CASSLERQSGYEQYF
D gene: -; clone size: -; J gene: TRBJ2-1; V gene: TRBV28; CDR3 DNA: TGTGCCAGCAGAGAACCGGGTCCCCATGAGCAGTTCTTC; CDR3 protein: CASREPGPHEQFF
D gene: -; clone size: -; J gene: TRBJ2-5; V gene: TRBV29-1; CDR3 DNA: TGCAGCGTTGGGCAGGGTGGACAAGAGACCCAGTACTTC; CDR3 protein: CSVGQGGQETQYF
D gene: -; clone size: -; J gene: TRBJ1-4; V gene: TRBV5-1; CDR3 DNA: TGCGCCAGCAACCAGGGGGAAAAACTGTTTTTT; CDR3 protein: CASNQGEKLFF
D gene: -; clone size: -; J gene: TRBJ2-7; V gene: TRBV27; CDR3 DNA: TGTGCCAGCAGTTTAAAGGTTTCCTACGAGCAGTACTTC; CDR3 protein: CASSLKVSYEQYF
D gene: -; clone size: -; J gene: TRBJ1-6; V gene: TRBV30; CDR3 DNA: TGTGCCTGGAGTGTAGGGACACAACTTAGCTCCTATAATTCACCCCTCCACTTT; CDR3 protein: CAWSVGTQLSSYNSPLHF
D gene: -; clone size: -; J gene: TRBJ1-4; V gene: TRBV29-1; CDR3 DNA: TGCAGCGTCCTCTCTGTGGAAAAACTGTTTTTT; CDR3 protein: CSVLSVEKLFF
D gene: -; clone size: -; J gene: TRBJ1-1; V gene: TRBV4-1; CDR3 DNA: TGCGCCAGCAGGCAACTTCTCGGGGTCACTGAAGCTTTCTTT; CDR3 protein: CASRQLLGVTEAFF
D gene: -; clone size: -; J gene: TRBJ1-2; V gene: TRBV28; CDR3 DNA: TGTGCCAGCAGTTTAAGGGATGGAGGCTACACCTTC; CDR3 protein: CASSLRDGGYTF
D gene: -; clone size: -; J gene: TRBJ1-2; V gene: TRBV7-2; CDR3 DNA: TGTGCCAGCAGTCTTACGACAGCTAACTATGGCTACACCTTC; CDR3 protein: CASSLTTANYGYTF
D gene: TRBD1; clone size: few; J gene: TRBJ1-2; V gene: TRBV4-3; CDR3 DNA: TGCGCCAGCAGCCAAGACTTTAGGGGGCCTGGCTACACCTTC; CDR3 protein: CASSQDFRGPGYTF
D gene: TRBD1; clone size: -; J gene: TRBJ1-5; V gene: TRBV19; CDR3 DNA: TGTGCCAGCCTTTCCATCCCGCCCGCACAGGGGAATCAGCCCCAGCATTTT; CDR3 protein: CASLSIPPAQGNQPQHF
D gene: TRBD1; clone size: -; J gene: TRBJ2-3; V gene: TRBV11-3; CDR3 DNA: TGTGCCAGCAGTCCCAACCGAGGGGGCGCCCATACGCAGTATTTT; CDR3 protein: CASSPNRGGAHTQYF
D gene: -; clone size: -; J gene: TRBJ2-5; V gene: TRBV19; CDR3 DNA: TGTGCCAGTAGTATACTTACCGGAGGGGGAGAGACCCAGTACTTC; CDR3 protein: CASSILTGGGETQYF
D gene: -; clone size: -; J gene: TRBJ2-1; V gene: TRBV6-6; CDR3 DNA: TGTGCCAGCAGTAGCCCCAGGGAGCATGAGCAGTTCTTC; CDR3 protein: CASSSPREHEQFF
D gene: -; clone size: -; J gene: TRBJ1-1; V gene: TRBV6-5; CDR3 DNA: TGTGCCAGCAGTTACTCGGAGCACACTGAAGCTTTCTTT; CDR3 protein: CASSYSEHTEAFF
D gene: -; clone size: -; J gene: TRBJ1-5; V gene: TRBV19; CDR3 DNA: TGTGCCAGTAGTATAATAGGGACTAGGAGCAATCAGCCCCAGCATTTT; CDR3 protein: CASSIIGTRSNQPQHF
D gene: TRBD2; clone size: -; J gene: TRBJ2-1; V gene: TRBV14; CDR3 DNA: TGTGCCAGCAGCCTACTAGCGAGCTCCTACAATGAGCAGTTCTTC; CDR3 protein: CASSLLASSYNEQFF
D gene: -; clone size: -; J gene: TRBJ1-1; V gene: TRBV9; CDR3 DNA: TGTGCCAGCAGCGTAGTCCCCTTCGCTGAAGCTTTCTTT; CDR3 protein: CASSVVPFAEAFF